This T cell receptor (beta chain) originates from a study of T cell repertoires in cytomegalovirus infection (dated by TCRdb to about 2019). Background on the whole study: The HLA type of each donor mattered for the analysis, because public TCR beta signatures pointed to carriage of CMV infection along with the matching HLA type.

Sequenced using an Illumina HiSeq 1500. Using fastp at Q25 and MiXCR, TCRdb reprocessed the public reads and kept productive beta chains. Merged by CDR3 protein, the rows form single entries marked with the most common genes and DNA. The sample includes roughly 190,000 distinct CDR3 sequences, with 8% to 10% observed a single time. Clones ranked in the top ten supply about 4.2% of the sample. A few counts support this clonotype. Its specific antigen is unknown. Base-call qualities are not available, and no considerably larger clone is one nucleotide away. Broader findings and caveats from the paper: The ex vivo response was dominated by HLA-C-restricted CMV-specific TCR beta clonotypes, which also provided the single most frequent clonotype in two of eight donors. In both this cohort and an independent approximately 400-donor cohort, the cumulative frequency of public TCR beta family members distinguished carriers of CMV infection plus the relevant HLA type.

Ends trimmed: V by 1 base, J by 3 bases; bases unmatched to a gene: 1. The CDR3 sequence holds 15 residues, the cysteine and phenylalanine included. CDR3 DNA is the only sequence kept; it has 45 bases, read in frame from the first base. The germline V gene (reference sequence) sets CDR1 to SEHNR and CDR2 to FQNEAQ. This receptor was identified in a human donor in good health (CMV status not recorded). Some clones in this sample may be carry-over from other donors' samples. The sample consisted of PBMCs. The chain links TRBV7-9 with TRBJ1-2, with 11 bases aligning to TRBD1. The DNA sequence follows: TGTGCCAGCAGCTTAGGGACAGGGGGCGACTATGGCTACACCTTC. This sequence encodes CASSLGTGGDYGYTF.